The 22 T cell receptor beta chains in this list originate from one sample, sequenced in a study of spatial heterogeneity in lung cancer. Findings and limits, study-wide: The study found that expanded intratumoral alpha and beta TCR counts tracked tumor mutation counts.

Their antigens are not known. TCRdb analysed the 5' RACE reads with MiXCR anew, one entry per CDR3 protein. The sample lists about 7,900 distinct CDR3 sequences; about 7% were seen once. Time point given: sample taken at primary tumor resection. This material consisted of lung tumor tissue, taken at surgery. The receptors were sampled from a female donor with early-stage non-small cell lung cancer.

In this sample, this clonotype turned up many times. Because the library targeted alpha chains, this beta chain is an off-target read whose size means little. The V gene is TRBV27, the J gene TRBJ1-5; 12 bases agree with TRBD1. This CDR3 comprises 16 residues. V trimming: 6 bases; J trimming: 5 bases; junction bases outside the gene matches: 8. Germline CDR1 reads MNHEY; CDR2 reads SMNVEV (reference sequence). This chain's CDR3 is CASSPEGQGAYQPQHF. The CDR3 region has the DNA TGTGCCAGCAGCCCCGAGGGACAGGGGGCTTATCAGCCCCAGCATTTT.

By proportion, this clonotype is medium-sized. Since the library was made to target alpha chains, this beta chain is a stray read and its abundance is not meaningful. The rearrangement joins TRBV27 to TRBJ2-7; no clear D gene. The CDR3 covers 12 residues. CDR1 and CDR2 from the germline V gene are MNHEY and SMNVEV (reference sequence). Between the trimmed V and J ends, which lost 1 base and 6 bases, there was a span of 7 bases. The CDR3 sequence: CASSLLGREQYF. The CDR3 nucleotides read TGTGCCAGCAGTTTATTAGGGCGCGAGCAGTACTTC.

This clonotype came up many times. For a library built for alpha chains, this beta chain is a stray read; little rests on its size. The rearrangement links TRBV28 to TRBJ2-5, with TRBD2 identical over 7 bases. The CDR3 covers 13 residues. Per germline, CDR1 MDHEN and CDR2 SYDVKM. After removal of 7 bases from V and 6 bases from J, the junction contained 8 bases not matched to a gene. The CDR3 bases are TGTGCCAGCATGAGTTGGGGGGGAAAGACCCAGTACTTC. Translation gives CASMSWGGKTQYF.

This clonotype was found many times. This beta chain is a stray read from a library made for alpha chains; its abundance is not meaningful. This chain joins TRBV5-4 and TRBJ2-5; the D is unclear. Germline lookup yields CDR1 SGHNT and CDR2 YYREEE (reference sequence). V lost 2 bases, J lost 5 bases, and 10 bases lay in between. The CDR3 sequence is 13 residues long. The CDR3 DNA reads TGTGCCAGCAGCTTTGTTGAGTTGGAGACCCAGTACTTC. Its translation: CASSFVELETQYF.

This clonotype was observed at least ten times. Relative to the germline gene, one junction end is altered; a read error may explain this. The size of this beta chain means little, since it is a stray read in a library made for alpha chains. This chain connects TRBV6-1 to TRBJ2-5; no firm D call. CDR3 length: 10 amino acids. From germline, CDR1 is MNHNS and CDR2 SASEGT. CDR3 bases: TGTGCCAGCAGAGAAGAGACCCAGTACTTC. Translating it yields CASREETQYF.

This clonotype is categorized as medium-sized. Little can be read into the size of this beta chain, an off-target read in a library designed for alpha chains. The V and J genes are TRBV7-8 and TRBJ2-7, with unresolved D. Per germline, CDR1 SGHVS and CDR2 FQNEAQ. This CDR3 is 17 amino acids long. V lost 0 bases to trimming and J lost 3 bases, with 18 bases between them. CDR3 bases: TGTGCCAGCAGCTTAGCGCGGTTTCCGCTCAGTCGCTACGAGCAGTACTTC. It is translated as CASSLARFPLSRYEQYF.

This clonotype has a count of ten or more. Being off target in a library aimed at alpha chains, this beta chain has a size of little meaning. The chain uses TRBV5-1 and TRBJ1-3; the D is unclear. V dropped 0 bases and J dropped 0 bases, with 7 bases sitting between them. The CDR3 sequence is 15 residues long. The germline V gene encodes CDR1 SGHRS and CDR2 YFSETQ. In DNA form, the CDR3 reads TGCGCCAGCAGCTTGGGACACGTCTCTGGAAACACCATATATTTT. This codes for CASSLGHVSGNTIYF.

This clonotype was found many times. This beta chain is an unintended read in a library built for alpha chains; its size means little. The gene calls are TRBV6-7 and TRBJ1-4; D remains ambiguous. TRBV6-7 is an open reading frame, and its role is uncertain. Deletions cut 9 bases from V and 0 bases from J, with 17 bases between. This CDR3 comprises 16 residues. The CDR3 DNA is TGTGCCAGTCCCCTACCGGGAACTGCAACTAATGAAAAACTGTTTTTT. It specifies CASPLPGTATNEKLFF.

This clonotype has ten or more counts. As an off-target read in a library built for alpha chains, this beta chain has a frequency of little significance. CDR3 DNA: TGCAGTGCTAGCTCGGCAGGAGAGACCCAGTACTTC. Translation gives CSASSAGETQYF. The chain uses TRBV20-1 and TRBJ2-5, with unresolved D. This CDR3 is 12 amino acids long. Looked up from germline, CDR1 is DFQATT and CDR2 is SNEGSKA (reference sequence). Trimming left V 3 bases short and J 4 bases short, with 9 bases between.

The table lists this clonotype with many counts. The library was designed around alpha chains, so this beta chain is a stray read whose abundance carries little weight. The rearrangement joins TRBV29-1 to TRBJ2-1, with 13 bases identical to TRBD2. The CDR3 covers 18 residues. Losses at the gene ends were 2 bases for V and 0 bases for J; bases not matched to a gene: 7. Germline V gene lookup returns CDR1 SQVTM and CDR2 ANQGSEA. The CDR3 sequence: CSVEPRGLAGASYNEQFF. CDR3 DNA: TGCAGCGTTGAACCTCGTGGACTAGCGGGAGCCTCCTACAATGAGCAGTTCTTC.

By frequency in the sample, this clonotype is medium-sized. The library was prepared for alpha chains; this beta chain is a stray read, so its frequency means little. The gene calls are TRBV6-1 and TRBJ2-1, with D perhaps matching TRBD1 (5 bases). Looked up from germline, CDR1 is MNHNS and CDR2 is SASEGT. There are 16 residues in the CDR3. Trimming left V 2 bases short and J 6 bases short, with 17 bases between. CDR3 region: CASSESPGSVGNEQFF. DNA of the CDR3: TGTGCCAGCAGTGAATCCCCAGGGTCCGTCGGCAATGAGCAGTTCTTC.

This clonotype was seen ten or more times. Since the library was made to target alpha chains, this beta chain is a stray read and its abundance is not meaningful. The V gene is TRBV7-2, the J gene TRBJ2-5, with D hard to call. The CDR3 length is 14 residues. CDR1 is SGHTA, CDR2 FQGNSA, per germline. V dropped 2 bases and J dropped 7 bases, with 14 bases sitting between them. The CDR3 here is CASSLQHSLGTQYF. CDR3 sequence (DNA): TGTGCCAGCAGCTTACAACATTCGCTGGGGACCCAGTACTTC.

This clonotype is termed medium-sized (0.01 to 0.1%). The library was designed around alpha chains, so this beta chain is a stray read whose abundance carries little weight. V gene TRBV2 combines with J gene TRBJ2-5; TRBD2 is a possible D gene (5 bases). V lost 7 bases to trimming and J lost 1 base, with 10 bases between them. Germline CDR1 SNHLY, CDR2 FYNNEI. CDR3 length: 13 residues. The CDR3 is CASTGGIQETQYF. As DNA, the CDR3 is TGTGCCAGCACTGGAGGCATCCAAGAGACCCAGTACTTC.

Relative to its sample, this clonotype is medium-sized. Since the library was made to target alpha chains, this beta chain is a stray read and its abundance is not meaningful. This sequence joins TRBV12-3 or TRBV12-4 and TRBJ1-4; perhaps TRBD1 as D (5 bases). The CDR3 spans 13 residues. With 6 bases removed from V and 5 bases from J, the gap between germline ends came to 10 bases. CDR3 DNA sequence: TGTGCCAGCAGCAGGGCGGAGAATGAAAAACTGTTTTTT. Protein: CASSRAENEKLFF.

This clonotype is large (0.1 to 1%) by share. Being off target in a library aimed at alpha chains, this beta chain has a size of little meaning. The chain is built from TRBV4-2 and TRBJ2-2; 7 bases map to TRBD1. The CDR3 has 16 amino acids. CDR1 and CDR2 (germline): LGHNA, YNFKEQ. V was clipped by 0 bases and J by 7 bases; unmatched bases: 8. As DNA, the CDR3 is TGTGCCAGCAGCCAAGAGCCAACAGGGGTTGGCGGGGAGCTGTTTTTT. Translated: CASSQEPTGVGGELFF.

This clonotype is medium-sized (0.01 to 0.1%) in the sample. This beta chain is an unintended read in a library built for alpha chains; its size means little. The CDR3 is CASSLGQGHEQFF. DNA for the CDR3: TGTGCCAGTAGTCTCGGACAGGGCCATGAGCAGTTCTTC. The chain joins TRBV12-3 or TRBV12-4 to TRBJ2-1; 8 bases agree with TRBD1. Unmatched junction bases numbered 9, after V lost 9 bases and J lost 8 bases. The CDR3 extends over 13 amino acids.

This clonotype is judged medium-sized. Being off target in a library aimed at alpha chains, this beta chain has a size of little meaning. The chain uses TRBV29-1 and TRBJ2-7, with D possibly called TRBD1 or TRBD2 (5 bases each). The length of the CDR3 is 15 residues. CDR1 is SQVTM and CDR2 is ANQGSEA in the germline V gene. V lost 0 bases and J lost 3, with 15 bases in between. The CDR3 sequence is CSVEDVEGLHYEQYF. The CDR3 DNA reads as TGCAGCGTTGAAGATGTAGAGGGGCTCCACTACGAGCAGTACTTC.

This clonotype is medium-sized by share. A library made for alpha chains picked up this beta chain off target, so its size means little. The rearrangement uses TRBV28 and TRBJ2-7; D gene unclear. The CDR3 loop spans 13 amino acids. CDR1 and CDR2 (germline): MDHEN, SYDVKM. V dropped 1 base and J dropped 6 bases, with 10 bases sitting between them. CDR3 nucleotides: TGTGCCAGCAGTTTATCCGCTACGGGCGAGCAGTACTTC. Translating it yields CASSLSATGEQYF.

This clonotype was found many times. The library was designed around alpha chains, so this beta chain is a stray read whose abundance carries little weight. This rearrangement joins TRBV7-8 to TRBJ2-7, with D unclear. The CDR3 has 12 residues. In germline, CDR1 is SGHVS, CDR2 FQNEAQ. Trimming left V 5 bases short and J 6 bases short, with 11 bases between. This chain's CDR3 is CASSPHKSEQYF. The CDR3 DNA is TGTGCCAGCAGCCCCCACAAAAGCGAGCAGTACTTC.

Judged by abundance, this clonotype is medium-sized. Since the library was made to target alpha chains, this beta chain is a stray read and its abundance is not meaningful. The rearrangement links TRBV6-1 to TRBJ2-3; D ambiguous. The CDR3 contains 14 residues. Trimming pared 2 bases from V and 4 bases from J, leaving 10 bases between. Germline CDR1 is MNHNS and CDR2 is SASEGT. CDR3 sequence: CASSERSAPDTQYF. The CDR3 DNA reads TGTGCCAGCAGTGAAAGGTCTGCTCCAGATACGCAGTATTTT.

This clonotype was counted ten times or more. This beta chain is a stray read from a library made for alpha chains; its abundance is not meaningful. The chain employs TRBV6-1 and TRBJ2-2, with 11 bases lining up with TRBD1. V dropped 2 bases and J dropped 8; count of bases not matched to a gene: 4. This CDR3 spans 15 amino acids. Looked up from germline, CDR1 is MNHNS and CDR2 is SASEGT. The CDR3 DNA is TGTGCCAGCAGTGAATCCGGGACAGGGGGAGGGGAGCTGTTTTTT. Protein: CASSESGTGGGELFF.

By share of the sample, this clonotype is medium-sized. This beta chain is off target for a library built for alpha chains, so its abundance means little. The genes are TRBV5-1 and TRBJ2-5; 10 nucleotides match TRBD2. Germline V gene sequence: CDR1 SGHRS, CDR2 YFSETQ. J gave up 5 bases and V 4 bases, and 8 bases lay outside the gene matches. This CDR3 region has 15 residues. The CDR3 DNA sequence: TGCGCCAGCAGCGCGTCTAGCGGGAGCTATGAGACCCAGTACTTC. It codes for CASSASSGSYETQYF. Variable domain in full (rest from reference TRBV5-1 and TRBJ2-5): KAGVTQTPRYLIKTRGQQVTLSCSPISGHRSVSWYQQTPGQGLQFLFEYFSETQRNKGNFPGRFSGRQFSNSRSEMNVSTLELGDSALYLCASSASSGSYETQYFGPGTRLLVL.